These T cell receptor beta chains were read from a single sample in a study of sequential checkpoint blockade in melanoma. Assay used: immunoSEQ multiplex PCR; TCRdb lists only in-frame clones, some missing. The sample shows about 12,000 clones, roughly 70% of them seen only once. The sequences come from CD8+ T cells sorted from blood (inferred from file names), collected from a patient given nivolumab and ipilimumab in sequence. These receptors all come from a human donor with melanoma. Both conserved end residues are part of each CDR3. The D gene is left open where the match is weak. Rows may omit the clone size; those that give it use once, few, many or a size class.

>TRBJ1-6|-|TRBD1|TRBV4-3
CASSYGTGGNSPLHF
TGCGCCAGCAGCTACGGGACAGGGGGAAATTCACCCCTCCACTTT
>TRBJ2-1|-|TRBD2|TRBV10-1
CASSEWRGDNEQFF
TGCGCCAGCAGTGAGTGGCGGGGGGACAATGAGCAGTTCTTC
>TRBJ1-1|few|-|TRBV2
CASSEPAQGTEAFF
TGTGCCAGCAGTGAGCCCGCCCAGGGGACTGAAGCTTTCTTT
>TRBJ1-1|-|-|TRBV19
CASSAGNTEAFF
TGTGCCAGTAGTGCAGGTAACACTGAAGCTTTCTTT
>TRBJ1-2|-|-|TRBV6-6
CASSLGAIDNYGYTF
TGTGCCAGCAGTTTGGGCGCTATCGATAACTATGGCTACACCTTC
>TRBJ1-5|-|-|TRBV28
CATRGLYSNQPQHF
TGTGCCACCCGGGGACTCTATAGCAATCAGCCCCAGCATTTT
>TRBJ1-1|-|-|TRBV27
CASSYTANTEAFF
TGTGCCAGCAGTTATACAGCGAACACTGAAGCTTTCTTT
>TRBJ1-1|once|-|TRBV4-3
CASSQETAGGNTEAFF
TGCGCCAGCAGCCAAGAGACTGCGGGGGGGAACACTGAGGCTTTCTTT
>TRBJ2-6|once|-|TRBV5-1
CASSSRVEGANVLTF
TGCGCCAGCAGCTCCAGGGTAGAAGGGGCCAACGTCCTGACTTTC
>TRBJ1-1|once|-|TRBV25-1
CASSDRAAGLNTEAFF
TGTGCCAGCAGTGACAGGGCGGCCGGACTAAACACTGAAGCTTTCTTT
>TRBJ1-1|-|-|TRBV7-6
CASSLVPNTEAFF
TGTGCCAGCAGTCTAGTCCCGAACACTGAAGCTTTCTTT
>TRBJ1-4|-|-|TRBV4-3
CASSQSHEKLFF
TGCGCCAGCAGCCAAAGCCATGAAAAACTGTTTTTT
>TRBJ2-1|-|-|TRBV19
CASSSVSYNEQFF
TGTGCCAGTAGTTCGGTCTCCTACAATGAGCAGTTCTTC
>TRBJ2-6|-|-|TRBV9
CASSGRESGANVLTF
TGTGCCAGCAGCGGTAGGGAGTCTGGGGCCAACGTCCTGACTTTC
>TRBJ1-1|-|-|TRBV6-1
CASSEKYPRGAFF
TGTGCCAGCAGTGAAAAGTATCCCCGGGGAGCTTTCTTT
>TRBJ1-2|-|TRBD1|TRBV9
CASSVRDRGANGYTF
TGTGCCAGCAGCGTACGGGACAGGGGGGCGAACGGCTACACCTTC
>TRBJ2-7|-|-|TRBV29-1
CSVESVGSNRQYF
TGCAGCGTTGAATCTGTCGGGTCAAATAGGCAGTACTTC
>TRBJ1-2|-|-|TRBV5-1
CASSSAEGYTF
TGCGCCAGCAGCAGCGCCGAAGGCTACACCTTC
>TRBJ1-2|-|-|TRBV7-9
CASSFGNTNYGYTF
TGTGCCAGCAGCTTCGGGAACACTAACTATGGCTACACCTTC
>TRBJ2-3|few|-|TRBV19
CASSDTSTDTQYF
TGTGCCAGTAGCGACACCTCCACAGATACGCAGTATTTT
>TRBJ1-5|-|-|TRBV19
CASSIMGGAGNQPQHF
TGTGCCAGTAGTATAATGGGGGGGGCCGGGAATCAGCCCCAGCATTTT
>TRBJ2-1|-|-|TRBV29-1
CSVVRGGAEFF
TGCAGCGTTGTTAGGGGGGGAGCCGAATTCTTC
>TRBJ2-1|-|TRBD1|TRBV6-9
CASSYSQGAGNEQFF
TGTGCCAGCAGTTACTCTCAGGGGGCAGGGAATGAGCAGTTCTTC
>TRBJ1-1|few|-|TRBV4-1
CASSQMALGDTEAFF
TGCGCCAGCAGCCAAATGGCTCTGGGCGACACTGAAGCTTTCTTT
>TRBJ2-1|-|-|TRBV27
CASTNRAKKEFF
TGTGCCAGCACAAACCGAGCGAAGAAGGAGTTCTTC
>TRBJ2-7|-|-|TRBV9
CASSVGQNFGYEQYF
TGTGCCAGCAGCGTAGGGCAGAACTTCGGGTACGAGCAGTACTTC
>TRBJ2-2|-|TRBD2|TRBV5-1
CASSGVLAENPNTGELFF
TGCGCCAGCAGCGGGGTTCTAGCGGAAAACCCGAACACCGGGGAGCTGTTTTTT
>TRBJ2-7|-|TRBD1|TRBV4-3
CASSPTGGNEQYF
TGCGCCAGCAGCCCGACAGGGGGCAACGAGCAGTACTTC
>TRBJ2-3|few|TRBD1|TRBV10-1
CASSEDRENTQYF
TGCGCCAGCAGTGAAGACAGGGAGAATACGCAGTATTTT
>TRBJ1-5|-|TRBD1|TRBV4-3
CASSPSTGNQPQHF
TGCGCCAGCAGCCCATCGACAGGGAATCAGCCCCAGCATTTT
>TRBJ2-1|-|TRBD2|TRBV9
CASSPDGLAGDNEQFF
TGTGCCAGCAGCCCCGATGGGCTAGCGGGAGACAATGAGCAGTTCTTC
>TRBJ2-1|few|TRBD2|TRBV6-4
CASSVDGTSGYNEQFF
TGTGCCAGCAGTGTCGACGGGACTAGCGGTTACAATGAGCAGTTCTTC
>TRBJ1-1|-|-|TRBV29-1
CSVGTATAITEAFF
TGCAGCGTCGGTACAGCGACAGCGATCACTGAAGCTTTCTTT
>TRBJ1-6|few|-|TRBV7-9
CASSQDRGRDSPLHF
TGCGCCAGCAGCCAAGATCGGGGTCGGGATTCACCCCTCCACTTT
>TRBJ1-1|few|-|TRBV9
CASSREGLQNTEAFF
TGTGCCAGCTCACGGGAAGGCCTTCAGAACACTGAAGCTTTCTTT
>TRBJ1-3|-|TRBD1|TRBV2
CASSEDRGQGNTIYF
TGTGCCAGCAGTGAGGACAGGGGGCAAGGAAACACCATATATTTT
>TRBJ2-7|-|-|TRBV4-3
CASSQEWTEYEQYF
TGCGCCAGCAGCCAAGAGTGGACAGAATACGAGCAGTACTTC
>TRBJ1-2|-|-|TRBV5-8
CASSRLGLGQYYGYTF
TGTGCCAGCAGCCGGCTTGGATTAGGACAGTACTATGGCTACACCTTC
>TRBJ1-1|once|TRBD1|TRBV29-1
CSVARDSPMNTEAFF
TGCAGCGTTGCTCGGGACAGCCCCATGAACACTGAAGCTTTCTTT
>TRBJ2-5|-|TRBD2|TRBV11-2
CASSWTSGRAGETQYF
TGTGCCAGCAGCTGGACTAGCGGGAGGGCCGGGGAGACCCAGTACTTC
>TRBJ2-1|few|TRBD2|TRBV9
CASSRRQGLAGGQNEQFF
TGTGCCAGCAGCCGGAGACAAGGACTAGCGGGAGGGCAGAATGAGCAGTTCTTC
>TRBJ2-1|-|TRBD2|TRBV30
CAWSLFSGRGGEKFF
TGTGCCTGGAGCCTCTTTAGCGGGAGGGGGGGTGAGAAGTTCTTC
>TRBJ1-2|-|TRBD1|TRBV10-3
CAISAQGAPRGYTF
TGTGCCATCAGTGCTCAGGGGGCTCCCCGCGGCTACACCTTC
>TRBJ1-2|-|TRBD1|TRBV6-6
CASRDRGVRYTF
TGTGCCAGCCGCGACAGGGGCGTACGCTACACCTTC
>TRBJ1-1|-|-|TRBV7-9
CASSFGDTEAFF
TGTGCCAGCAGCTTCGGGGACACTGAAGCTTTCTTT
>TRBJ1-2|-|TRBD1|TRBV6-5
CASSYKGQLYGYTF
TGTGCCAGCAGTTATAAGGGACAGCTCTATGGCTACACCTTC
>TRBJ2-5|-|TRBD2|TRBV9
CASSPSGGGGETQYF
TGTGCCAGCAGCCCTAGCGGCGGGGGGGGAGAGACCCAGTACTTC
>TRBJ2-2|-|TRBD1|TRBV5-5
CASSRGQGAGELFF
TGTGCCAGCAGCAGGGGACAGGGGGCCGGGGAGCTGTTTTTT
>TRBJ2-7|-|-|TRBV11-2
CASTREADSNYEQYF
TGTGCCAGCACCCGAGAGGCGGACTCTAACTACGAGCAGTACTTC
>TRBJ2-3|-|-|TRBV7-2
CASSLALGADTQYF
TGTGCCAGCAGCTTAGCGCTGGGAGCAGATACGCAGTATTTT
>TRBJ1-5|-|TRBD1|TRBV2
CASSEIAGGLSNQPQHF
TGTGCCAGCAGTGAAATCGCAGGGGGCCTTAGCAATCAGCCCCAGCATTTT
>TRBJ2-5|-|-|TRBV5-6
CASSLEGAVETQYF
TGTGCCAGCAGCTTGGAAGGGGCGGTAGAGACCCAGTACTTC
>TRBJ2-2|-|TRBD1|TRBV7-9
CASSPTGGQGTGELFF
TGTGCCAGCAGCCCCACTGGGGGACAGGGCACCGGGGAGCTGTTTTTT